This TCR beta chain is drawn from a study of cytomegalovirus exposure and HLA in healthy donors (dated by TCRdb to about 2017). About the investigation overall: According to a later analysis, one platform produced both the roughly 130 validation repertoires and the 550 to 800 repertoires of the first cohort. The study aimed to test whether cataloging public T cell receptors could reveal signatures of past pathogen exposure. A separate validation cohort of over a hundred different subjects was used in addition to the roughly 640-subject first cohort. To predict cytomegalovirus infection status, the study combined high-throughput TCR immunosequencing, statistical association of individual TCRs with disease status, and machine learning. Study-level results and caveats: Cytomegalovirus status was reported to be diagnosed by the classifier with high specificity and sensitivity in both the original and validation cohorts. A later analysis found that TCRs clustered in the first cohort also tended to co-occur in the roughly 120 validation repertoires, with approximately 95% of cluster scores above 0. While some public TCRs were present in many individuals, most TCR sequences turned up only very rarely across donors. A total of 150 to 200 TCR beta chains were listed by the study as associated with cytomegalovirus. A later analysis had no HLA typing for the validation cohort, so co-occurrence there was scored across all 130 or so repertoires. Three of the identified cytomegalovirus-associated TCR beta chains were confirmed in vitro to be specific for cytomegalovirus antigens. The authors suggested that the approach could potentially be generalized to other disease states and immunological phenotypes.

Receptors were amplified or captured by the immunoSEQ multiplex PCR assay. The authors processed their data as follows. A statistical classification framework was developed to diagnose cytomegalovirus status using the catalog of TCR beta chain sequences. The table was pulled from immuneACCESS by TCRdb, which kept in-frame rearrangements only. Such tables lose some clones; where checked, under half of the loss comes from unresolved V genes, and the rest has no known cause. V and J calls plus clone size are reproduced from that table; the DNA served to infer D and trimming. The sample table shows tens of thousands of clones, and roughly 93% are seen once. Of the sample, 3% to 4.5% falls within the top ten clones. CDR1 and CDR2 (SGHRS, YFSETQ) derive from the germline V gene. The V and J ends are trimmed by 4 bases and 0 bases, leaving 12 bases between them. The CDR3 holds 15 amino acids from the cysteine to the phenylalanine. CDR3 DNA only is kept here, 45 bases in frame from base 1.

Concerning this clone: Its antigen specificity is not known. No base-level quality is on record; no much larger clone is a single base apart.

The donors belonged to the validation cohort of about 130 subjects, which was separate from the roughly 700-subject first cohort. This chain is built from TRBV5-1 and TRBJ2-3; a weak D assignment points to TRBD2 (6 bases agree). The sequence derives from a woman aged 30 to 39 in good health and CMV-seronegative. The material sequenced was PBMCs. The bases read TGCGCCAGCAGCGGACTATCTGTGAGCACAGATACGCAGTATTTT. Protein translation: CASSGLSVSTDTQYF.